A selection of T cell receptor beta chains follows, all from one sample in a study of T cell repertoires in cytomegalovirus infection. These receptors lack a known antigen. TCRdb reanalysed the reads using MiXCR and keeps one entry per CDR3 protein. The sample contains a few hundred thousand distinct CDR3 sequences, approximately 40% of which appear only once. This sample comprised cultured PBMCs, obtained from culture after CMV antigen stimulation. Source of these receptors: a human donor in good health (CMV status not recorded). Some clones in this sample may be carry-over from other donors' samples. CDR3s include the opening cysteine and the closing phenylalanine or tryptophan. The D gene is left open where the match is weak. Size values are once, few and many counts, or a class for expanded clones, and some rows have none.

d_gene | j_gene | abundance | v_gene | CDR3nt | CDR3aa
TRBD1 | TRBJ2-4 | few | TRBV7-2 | TGTGCCAGCAGCTTAAGTCCCCTCCGACAGGGCTTCATTCAGTACTTC | CASSLSPLRQGFIQYF
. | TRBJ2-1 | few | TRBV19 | TGTGCCAGTAGTATGAGGAACAATGAGCAGTTCTTC | CASSMRNNEQFF
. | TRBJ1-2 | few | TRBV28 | TGTGCCAGCAGTTTGGGCAGGGTAGTCTATGGCTACACCTTC | CASSLGRVVYGYTF
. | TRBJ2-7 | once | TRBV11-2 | TGTGCCAGCAGCTCCCAATACTACGAGCAGTACTTC | CASSSQYYEQYF
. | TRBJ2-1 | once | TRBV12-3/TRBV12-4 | TGTGCCAGCAGTTTTAGGGGCGGACAGTTCAAAGGCAATGAGCAGTTCTTC | CASSFRGGQFKGNEQFF
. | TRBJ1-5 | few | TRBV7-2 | TGTGCCAGCAGCTCACCTTACCAGCCCCAGCATTTT | CASSSPYQPQHF
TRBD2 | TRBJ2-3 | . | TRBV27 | TGTGCCAGCAGGGCAAGTAGCGGGGGCACAGATACGCAGTATTTT | CASRASSGGTDTQYF
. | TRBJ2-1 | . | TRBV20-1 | TGCAGTGCCCGACTAGAGGGGGGCAATGAGCAGTTCTTC | CSARLEGGNEQFF
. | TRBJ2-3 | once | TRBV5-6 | TGTGCCAGCAGCTTGGGGATACAGGCTAGCACAGATACGCAGTATTTT | CASSLGIQASTDTQYF
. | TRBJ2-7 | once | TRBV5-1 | TGCGCCAGCAGCTATGACTTCTACGAGCAGTACTTC | CASSYDFYEQYF
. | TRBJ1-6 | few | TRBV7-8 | TGTGCCAGCAGCCCCTTGACGAGCCAGCAGGGGTATTCACCCCTCCACTTT | CASSPLTSQQGYSPLHF
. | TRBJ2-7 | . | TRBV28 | TGTGCCAGCAGTAAACCGACCGGGACAACCTACGAGCAGTACTTC | CASSKPTGTTYEQYF
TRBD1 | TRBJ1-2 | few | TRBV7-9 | TGTGCCAGCAGCTTGCGGGCAGGGGGCTATGGCTACACCTTC | CASSLRAGGYGYTF
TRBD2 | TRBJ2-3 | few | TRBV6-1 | TGTGCCAGCACCCTACCTATTGGACTAGTCACGCAGTATTTT | CASTLPIGLVTQYF
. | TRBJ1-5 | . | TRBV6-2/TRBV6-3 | TGTGCCAGCAGTCACCGTCCGACAGTAAGTAAGAATCAGCCCCAGCATTTT | CASSHRPTVSKNQPQHF
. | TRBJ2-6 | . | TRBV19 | TGTGCCAGTAGGAAGTTACAGGGTTATGGGGCCAACGTCCTGACTTTC | CASRKLQGYGANVLTF
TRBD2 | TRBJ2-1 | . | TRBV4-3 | TGCGCCAGCAGCCCACCCCCCGGGGGGGCCTCCTTTCTAGCGGGAGGGCTTATGAATGAGCAGTTCTTC | CASSPPPGGASFLAGGLMNEQFF
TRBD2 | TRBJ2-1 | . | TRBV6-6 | TGTGCCAGCAGCCGCGGACTAGCGGGAGGAGTTAGTGAGCAGTTCTTC | CASSRGLAGGVSEQFF
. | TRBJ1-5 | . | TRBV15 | TGTGCCACCAGCAGAGCGGGGGGGAATCTTCAGCCCCAGCATTTT | CATSRAGGNLQPQHF
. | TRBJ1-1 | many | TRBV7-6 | TGTGCCAGCAGTTTATCAGCGAACACTGAAGCTTTCTTT | CASSLSANTEAFF
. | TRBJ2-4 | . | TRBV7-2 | TGTGCCAGCAGCTTGCGCGAAAACATTCAGTACTTC | CASSLRENIQYF
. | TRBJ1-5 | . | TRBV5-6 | TGTGCCAGCAGCTTGGGGCCCAGGTCCCGGCCGCCCCAGCATTTT | CASSLGPRSRPPQHF
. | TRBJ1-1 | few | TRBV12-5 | TGTGCTAGTGGTTTGCTCCGGGACGGAGAACTCGCGAACACTGAAGCTTTCTTT | CASGLLRDGELANTEAFF
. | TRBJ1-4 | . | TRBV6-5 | TGTGCCAGCAGTTACTACAGGGCAACTAATGAAAAACTGTTTTTT | CASSYYRATNEKLFF
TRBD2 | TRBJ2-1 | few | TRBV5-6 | TGTGCCAGCAGCTTGGTAGGTGCGGGAGTCCCCTACAATGAGCAGTTCTTC | CASSLVGAGVPYNEQFF
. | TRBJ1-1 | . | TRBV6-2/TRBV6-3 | TGTGCCAGCAGTTACTTCGAGGGGGGAACTGAAGCTTTCTTT | CASSYFEGGTEAFF
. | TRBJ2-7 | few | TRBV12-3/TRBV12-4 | TGTGCCAGCAGTACCACGCGGAGAGAGCAGTACTTC | CASSTTRREQYF
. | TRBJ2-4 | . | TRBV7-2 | TGTGCCAGCAGCTTATTCCATGGCAGAGTAGCCAAAAACATTCAGTACTTC | CASSLFHGRVAKNIQYF
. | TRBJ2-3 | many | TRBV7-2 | TGTGCCAGCAGCAAGGGGGGGCTCACAGATACGCAGTATTTT | CASSKGGLTDTQYF
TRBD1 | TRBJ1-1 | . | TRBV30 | TGTGCCTGGAGCACAGGGGAGCTCGGGCGGCGAGCCCTCTTAATGCCTGAAGCTTTCTTT | CAWSTGELGRRALLMPEAFF
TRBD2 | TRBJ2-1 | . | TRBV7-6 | TGTGCCAGCAGCTCCTCCCCGGGACTAGCAGGGTACAATGAGCAGTTCTTC | CASSSSPGLAGYNEQFF
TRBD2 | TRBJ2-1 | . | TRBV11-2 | TGTGCCAGCAGCGTTCTAAGGGAAGAGAGCGGCGGGAGGGATGAGCAGTTCTTC | CASSVLREESGGRDEQFF
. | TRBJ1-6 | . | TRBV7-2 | TGTGCCAGCAGACCAGACCCTCGAAACTCACCCCTCCACTTT | CASRPDPRNSPLHF
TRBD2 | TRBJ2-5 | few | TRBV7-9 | TGTGCCAGCAGCGCTGGACTAGCGGGGGGGGCGGAGACCCAGTACTTC | CASSAGLAGGAETQYF
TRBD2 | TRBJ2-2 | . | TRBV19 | TGTGCCAGTAGGGAAGCGGGGACCGACCTGAGGGAGCTGTTTTTT | CASREAGTDLRELFF
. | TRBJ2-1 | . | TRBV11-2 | TGTGCCAGCAGCTTAGATCAGGGGGGCTCCTACAATGAGCAGTTCTTC | CASSLDQGGSYNEQFF
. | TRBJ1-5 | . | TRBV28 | TGTGCCAGCAGCCTTATCGGCCCGGGGCAGCCCCAGCATTTT | CASSLIGPGQPQHF
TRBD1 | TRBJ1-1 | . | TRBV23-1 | TGCGCCAGCAGTTTGCTGACAGGGGATTACACTGAAGCTTTCTTT | CASSLLTGDYTEAFF
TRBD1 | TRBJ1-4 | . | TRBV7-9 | TGTGCCAGCAGCTTAAGGACAGGAGATAATGAAAAACTGTTTTTT | CASSLRTGDNEKLFF
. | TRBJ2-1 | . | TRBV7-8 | TGTGCCAGCAGCTTAGCGAGGATGACTGCCTACAATGAGCAGTTCTTC | CASSLARMTAYNEQFF
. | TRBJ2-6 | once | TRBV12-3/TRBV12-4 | TGTGCCAGCAATCTCCGGCAGGGAATCGCCGGGGCCAACGTCCTGACTTTC | CASNLRQGIAGANVLTF
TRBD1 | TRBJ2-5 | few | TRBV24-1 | TGTGCCACCAGTGATCCAGTACAACGACAGGGGAGGCCCCGGGAGACCCAGTACTTC | CATSDPVQRQGRPRETQYF
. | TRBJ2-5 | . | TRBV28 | TGTGCCAGCAGAAAAAGGTCGTTAACGCGGACCCAGTACTTC | CASRKRSLTRTQYF
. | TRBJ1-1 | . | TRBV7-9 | TGTGCCAGCAGCTTCACAGACTCAAACACTGAAGCTTTCTTT | CASSFTDSNTEAFF
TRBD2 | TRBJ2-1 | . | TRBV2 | TGTGCCAGTCCGGGAGGGTACCGGTCGTGGTTCTTC | CASPGGYRSWFF
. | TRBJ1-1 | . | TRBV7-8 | TGTGCCAGCAGCTTAGTGGGGAGGGGACGCCTGAAGAACACTGAAGCTTTCTTT | CASSLVGRGRLKNTEAFF
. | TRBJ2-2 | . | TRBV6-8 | TGTGCCAGCAGACATCTATCCGGGGAGCTGTTTTTT | CASRHLSGELFF
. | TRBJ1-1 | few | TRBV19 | TGTGCCAGTAGTATCGTAAGGGTTTGGAACACTGAAGCTTTCTTT | CASSIVRVWNTEAFF
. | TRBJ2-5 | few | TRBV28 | TGTGCCAGCAGTAGGGGTTACGGAGAGACCCAGTACTTC | CASSRGYGETQYF
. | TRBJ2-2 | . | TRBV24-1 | TGTGCCACCAGGGGCGTTAGGACCGGGGAGCTGTTTTTT | CATRGVRTGELFF
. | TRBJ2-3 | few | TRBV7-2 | TGTGCCAGCAGCGAACACAGGAGCACAGATACGCAGTATTTT | CASSEHRSTDTQYF
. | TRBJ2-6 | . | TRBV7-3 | TGTGCCAGCAGCACCGGACTGGGTGCTGGGGCCAACGTCCTGACTTTC | CASSTGLGAGANVLTF
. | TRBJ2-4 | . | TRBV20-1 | TGCAGTGCTAGTTACAGAAAAAACATTCAGTACTTC | CSASYRKNIQYF